This T cell receptor beta chain was profiled in a study of vaccination and CD4 T cells after COVID-19. As for this clonotype: No antigen is known for it.

The CDR3 spans 13 residues. Germline-derived CDR1 and CDR2 are MNHEY and SMNVEV (reference sequence). Between the trimmed V and J ends, which lost 5 bases and 5 bases, there was a span of 11 bases. Treatment noted: roughly ten-day PBMC culture with coronavirus spike peptide pools or control peptides (ViraFEST assay). It was before the COVID-19 pandemic (2011-2018) that the unexposed donor's CD4+ T cells were collected. At the Johns Hopkins FTIC core, DNA taken from cultured CD4+ T cells was sequenced by way of the Oncomine TCR Beta short-read assay. In this case, cultured CD4+ T cells provided the extracted genomic DNA. TCRdb processed the PCR reads anew with MiXCR; each CDR3 protein has one entry. The table includes fewer than 9,500 distinct CDR3 sequences, around 50% detected once.

This receptor was identified in a human donor in good health. The sample taken for sequencing was CD4+ T cells from blood, cultured in vitro. The chain combines TRBV27 with TRBJ2-3; D gene ambiguous. As DNA, the CDR3 is TGTGCCAGCAGTCTGATACGTGAAGATACGCAGTATTTT. As protein: CASSLIREDTQYF.